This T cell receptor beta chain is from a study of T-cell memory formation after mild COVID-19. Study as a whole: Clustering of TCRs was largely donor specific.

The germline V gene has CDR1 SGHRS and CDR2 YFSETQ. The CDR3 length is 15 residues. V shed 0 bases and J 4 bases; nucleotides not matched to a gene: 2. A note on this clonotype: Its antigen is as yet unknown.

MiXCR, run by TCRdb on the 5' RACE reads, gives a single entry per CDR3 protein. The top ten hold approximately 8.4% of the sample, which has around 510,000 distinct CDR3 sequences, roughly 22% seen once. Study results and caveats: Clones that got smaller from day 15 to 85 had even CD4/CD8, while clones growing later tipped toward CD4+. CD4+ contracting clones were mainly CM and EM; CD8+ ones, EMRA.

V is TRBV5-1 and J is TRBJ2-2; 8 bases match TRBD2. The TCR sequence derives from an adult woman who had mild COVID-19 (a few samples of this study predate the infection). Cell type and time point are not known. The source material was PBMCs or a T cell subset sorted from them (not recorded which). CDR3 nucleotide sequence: TGCGCCAGCAGCTTGGGGACTAGCACCACCGGGGAGCTGTTTTTT. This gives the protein CASSLGTSTTGELFF.